The sequence of this T cell receptor beta chain was determined in a study of blood T cell repertoires in COVID-19. For the study at large: Spain, Italy and the United States supplied samples that represented acute and convalescent COVID-19. Sample material is recorded as cDNA or gDNA derived from T cells, B-cell-depleted T cells, or PBMCs.

Study processing details: Reference gene primer amplification gave nucleated cell count estimates. Sequencing was performed with immunoSEQ multiplex PCR; in TCRdb, only in-frame clones are kept and a portion is missing. The V and J calls and the clone size are those of that table, but D and trimming were determined from the DNA. Among about 74,000 clones listed, approximately 76% were seen once. This CDR3 region has 15 residues. Germline CDR1 is SNHLY and CDR2 is FYNNEI. V shed 5 bases and J 2 bases; nucleotides not matched to a gene: 6. This receptor was identified in a man in his 70s with active or convalescent COVID-19. Sequenced: peripheral blood. This chain uses TRBV2 with TRBJ2-1; 7 bases fit TRBD1. CDR3: CASSPDRVPYNEQFF. Written as DNA, the CDR3 is TGTGCCAGCAGTCCCGACAGGGTGCCCTACAATGAGCAGTTCTTC.